This T cell receptor beta chain was retrieved from a study of neoadjuvant anti-PD-1 for oral cavity cancer. The overall study: Most patients had three to four biweekly doses of 3 mg/kg nivolumab before resection. Around day 43, patients without progression received a fourth nivolumab dose before surgery.

Data came from immunoSEQ multiplex PCR; TCRdb stores just in-frame clones and leaves some out. The sample includes around 14,000 clones, roughly three quarters of them seen just once. The CDR3 has 15 amino acids. Germline V lookup: CDR1 LNHDA, CDR2 SQIVND (reference sequence). Trimming took 3 bases from V and 2 from J; bases not matched to a gene: 4. The sequence was collected from a person aged 35 to 85 with oral cavity squamous cell carcinoma. The chain carries TRBV19 and TRBJ1-5; 7 nucleotides line up with TRBD1. Sample: PBMCs, taken before nivolumab (anti-PD-1) treatment. The CDR3: CASSIPGGGNQPQHF. For the CDR3, the DNA is TGTGCCAGTAGTATTCCAGGGGGAGGCAATCAGCCCCAGCATTTT. Complete variable domain (other parts from reference TRBV19 and TRBJ1-5): DGGITQSPKYLFRKEGQNVTLSCEQNLNHDAMYWYRQDPGQGLRLIYYSQIVNDFQKGDIAEGYSVSREKKESFPLTVTSAQKNPTAFYLCASSIPGGGNQPQHFGDGTRLSIL.